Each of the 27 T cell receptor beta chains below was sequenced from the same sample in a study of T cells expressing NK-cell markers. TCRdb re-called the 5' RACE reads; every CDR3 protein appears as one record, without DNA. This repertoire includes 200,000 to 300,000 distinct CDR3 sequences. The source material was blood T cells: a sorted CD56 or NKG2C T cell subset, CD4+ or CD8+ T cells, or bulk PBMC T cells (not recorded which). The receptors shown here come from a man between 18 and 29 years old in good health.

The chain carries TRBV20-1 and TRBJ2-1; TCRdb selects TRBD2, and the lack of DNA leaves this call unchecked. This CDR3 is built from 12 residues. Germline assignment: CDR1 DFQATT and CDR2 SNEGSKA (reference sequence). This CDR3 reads CSARGLVNEQFF.

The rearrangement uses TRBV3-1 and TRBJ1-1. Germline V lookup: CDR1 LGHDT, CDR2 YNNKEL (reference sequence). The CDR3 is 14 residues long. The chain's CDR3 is CASSQARTGGGAFF.

Here the CDR3 reads CASSLGQGRTNIQYF. This sequence joins TRBV11-3 and TRBJ2-4; as DNA is missing, the TRBD1 call by TCRdb cannot be tested. CDR1 is SGHNT and CDR2 is YENEEA in the germline V gene. CDR3 length: 15 residues.

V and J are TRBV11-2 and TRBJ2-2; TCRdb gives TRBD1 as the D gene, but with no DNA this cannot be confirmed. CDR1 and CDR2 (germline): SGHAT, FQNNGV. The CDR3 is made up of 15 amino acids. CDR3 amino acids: CASSLEGARTGELFF.

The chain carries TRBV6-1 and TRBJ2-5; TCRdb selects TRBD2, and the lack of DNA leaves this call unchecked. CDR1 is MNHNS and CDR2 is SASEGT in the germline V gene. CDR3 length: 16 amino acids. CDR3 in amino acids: CASSRGGSAFQETQYF.

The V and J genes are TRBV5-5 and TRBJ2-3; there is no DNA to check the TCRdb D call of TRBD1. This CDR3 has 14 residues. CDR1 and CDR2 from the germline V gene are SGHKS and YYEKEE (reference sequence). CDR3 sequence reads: CASSPGGATDTQYF.

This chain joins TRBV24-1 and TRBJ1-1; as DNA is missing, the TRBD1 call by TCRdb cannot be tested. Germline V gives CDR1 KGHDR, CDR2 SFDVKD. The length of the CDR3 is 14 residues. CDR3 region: CATSPSTGNTEAFF.

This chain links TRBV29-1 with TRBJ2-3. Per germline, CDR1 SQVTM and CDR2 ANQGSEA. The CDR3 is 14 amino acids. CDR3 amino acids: CSVDAKGLTDTQYF.

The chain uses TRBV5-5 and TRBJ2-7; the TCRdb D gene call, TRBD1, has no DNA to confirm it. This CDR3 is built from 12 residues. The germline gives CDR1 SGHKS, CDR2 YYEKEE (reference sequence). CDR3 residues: CASKVGADEQYF.

The CDR3 region is CASSVVSQETQYF. This chain uses TRBV9 with TRBJ2-5. Germline lookup yields CDR1 SGDLS and CDR2 YYNGEE. This CDR3 is 13 amino acids long.

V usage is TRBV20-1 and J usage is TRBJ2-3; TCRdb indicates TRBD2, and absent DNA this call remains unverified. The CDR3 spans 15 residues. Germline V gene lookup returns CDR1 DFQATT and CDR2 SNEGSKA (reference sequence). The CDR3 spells CSARVVGERTDTQYF.

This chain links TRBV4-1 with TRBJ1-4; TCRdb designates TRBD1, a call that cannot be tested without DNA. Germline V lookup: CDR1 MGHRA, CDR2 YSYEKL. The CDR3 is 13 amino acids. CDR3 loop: CASSQPDSKKLFF.

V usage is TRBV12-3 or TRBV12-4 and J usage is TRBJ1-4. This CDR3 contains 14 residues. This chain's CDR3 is CASSTRGGGEKLFF.

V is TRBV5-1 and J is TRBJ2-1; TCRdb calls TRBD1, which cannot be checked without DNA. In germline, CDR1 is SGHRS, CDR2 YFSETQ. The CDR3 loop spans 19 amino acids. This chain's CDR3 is CASSLADSGSPRSHNEQFF.

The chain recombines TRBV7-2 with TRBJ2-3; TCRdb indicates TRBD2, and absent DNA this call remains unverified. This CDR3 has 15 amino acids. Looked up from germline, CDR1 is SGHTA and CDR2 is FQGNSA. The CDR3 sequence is CASSFRTSGGDTQYF.

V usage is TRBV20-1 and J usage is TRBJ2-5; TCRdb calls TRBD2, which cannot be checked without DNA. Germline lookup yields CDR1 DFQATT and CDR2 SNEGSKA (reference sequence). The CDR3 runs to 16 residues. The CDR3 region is CSAMPGLASDQETQYF.

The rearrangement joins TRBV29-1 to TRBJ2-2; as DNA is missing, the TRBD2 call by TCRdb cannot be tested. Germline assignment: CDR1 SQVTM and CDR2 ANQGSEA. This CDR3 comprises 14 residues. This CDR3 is CSVSTGTSVVELFF.

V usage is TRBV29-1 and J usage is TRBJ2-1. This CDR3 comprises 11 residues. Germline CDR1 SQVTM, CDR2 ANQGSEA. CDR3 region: CSALTGNEQFF.

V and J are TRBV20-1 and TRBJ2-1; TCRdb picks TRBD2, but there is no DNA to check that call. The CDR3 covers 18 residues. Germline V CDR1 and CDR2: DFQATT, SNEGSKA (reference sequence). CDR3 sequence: CSAPGGRLRTYSYNEQFF.

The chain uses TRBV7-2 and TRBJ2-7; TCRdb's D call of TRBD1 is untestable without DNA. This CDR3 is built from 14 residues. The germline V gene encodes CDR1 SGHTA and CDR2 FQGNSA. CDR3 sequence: CASSPPPLRGEQYF.

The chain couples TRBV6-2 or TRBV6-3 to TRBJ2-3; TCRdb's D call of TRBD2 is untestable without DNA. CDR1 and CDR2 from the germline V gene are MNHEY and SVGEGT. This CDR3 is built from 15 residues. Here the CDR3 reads CASSYGGAGGDTQYF.

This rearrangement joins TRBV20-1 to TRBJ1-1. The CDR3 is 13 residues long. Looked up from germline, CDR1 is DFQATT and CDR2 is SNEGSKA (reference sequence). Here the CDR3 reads CSAGWGGRTEAFF.

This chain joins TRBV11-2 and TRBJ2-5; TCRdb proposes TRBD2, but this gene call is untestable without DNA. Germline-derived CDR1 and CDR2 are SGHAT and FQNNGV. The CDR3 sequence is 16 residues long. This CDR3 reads CASSGGLAGTQETQYF.

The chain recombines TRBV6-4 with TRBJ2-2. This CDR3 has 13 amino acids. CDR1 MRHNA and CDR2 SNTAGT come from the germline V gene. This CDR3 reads CASRLSNTGELFF.

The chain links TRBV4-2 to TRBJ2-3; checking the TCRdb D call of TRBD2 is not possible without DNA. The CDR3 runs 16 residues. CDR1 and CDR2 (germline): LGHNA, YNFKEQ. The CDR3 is CASSHSGELFTDTQYF.

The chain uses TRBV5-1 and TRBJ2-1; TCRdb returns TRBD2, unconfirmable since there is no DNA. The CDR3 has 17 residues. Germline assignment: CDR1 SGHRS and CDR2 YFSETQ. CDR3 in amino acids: CASGSSDPEGRLNEQFF. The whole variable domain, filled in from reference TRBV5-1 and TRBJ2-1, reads KAGVTQTPRYLIKTRGQQVTLSCSPISGHRSVSWYQQTPGQGLQFLFEYFSETQRNKGNFPGRFSGRQFSNSRSEMNVSTLELGDSALYLCASGSSDPEGRLNEQFFGPGTRLTVL.

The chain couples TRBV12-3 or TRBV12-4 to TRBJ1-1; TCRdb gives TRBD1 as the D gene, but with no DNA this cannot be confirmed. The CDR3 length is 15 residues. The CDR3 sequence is CASSLITGKGTEAFF.